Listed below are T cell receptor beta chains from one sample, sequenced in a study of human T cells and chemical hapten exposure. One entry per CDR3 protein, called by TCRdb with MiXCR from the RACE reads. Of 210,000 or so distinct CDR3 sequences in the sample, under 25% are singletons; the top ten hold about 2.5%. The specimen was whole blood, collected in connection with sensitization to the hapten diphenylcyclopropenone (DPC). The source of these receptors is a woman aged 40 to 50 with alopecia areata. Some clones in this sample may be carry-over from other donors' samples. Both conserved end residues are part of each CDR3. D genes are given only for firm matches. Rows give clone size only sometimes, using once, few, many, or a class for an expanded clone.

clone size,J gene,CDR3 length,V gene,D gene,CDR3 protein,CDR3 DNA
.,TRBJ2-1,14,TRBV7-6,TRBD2,CASSLAKRGNEQFF,TGTGCCAGCAGCTTAGCGAAGCGGGGCAATGAGCAGTTCTTC
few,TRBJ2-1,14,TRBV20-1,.,CSASRGVAGAEQFF,TGCAGTGCTAGCCGGGGAGTTGCGGGGGCTGAGCAGTTCTTC
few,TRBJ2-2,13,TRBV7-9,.,CASTLRGSGELFF,TGTGCCAGCACCCTTAGGGGCAGCGGGGAGCTGTTTTTT
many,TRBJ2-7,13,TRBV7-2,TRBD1,CASSWGQGSEQYF,TGTGCCAGCAGCTGGGGACAGGGCTCCGAGCAGTACTTC
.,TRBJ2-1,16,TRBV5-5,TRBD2,CASSVGGLAANNEQFF,TGTGCCAGCAGCGTGGGGGGACTAGCGGCTAACAATGAGCAGTTCTTC
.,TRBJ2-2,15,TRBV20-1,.,CSASPSGPNTGELFF,TGCAGTGCTAGCCCCAGCGGACCGAACACCGGGGAGCTGTTTTTT
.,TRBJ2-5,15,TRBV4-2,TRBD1,CASSQPTGGQETQYF,TGTGCCAGCAGCCAACCTACAGGGGGCCAAGAGACCCAGTACTTC
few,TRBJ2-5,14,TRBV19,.,CASKGFGWGETQYF,TGTGCCAGTAAAGGGTTTGGATGGGGAGAGACCCAGTACTTC
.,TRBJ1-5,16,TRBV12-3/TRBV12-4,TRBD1,CASRGQGSNSNQPQHF,TGTGCCAGCAGGGGACAGGGGTCCAATAGCAATCAGCCCCAGCATTTT
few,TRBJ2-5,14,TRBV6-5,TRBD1,CATRQGDTQETQYF,TGTGCCACCCGGCAGGGGGACACCCAAGAGACCCAGTACTTC
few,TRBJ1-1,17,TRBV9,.,CASSVGAPKGGGTEAFF,TGTGCCAGCAGCGTAGGAGCGCCTAAAGGAGGAGGCACTGAAGCTTTCTTT
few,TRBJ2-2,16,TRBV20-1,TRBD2,CSAHSRLAGNTGELFF,TGCAGTGCTCACTCAAGACTAGCGGGCAACACCGGGGAGCTGTTTTTT
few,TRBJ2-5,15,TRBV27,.,CASSLTRYTRETQYF,TGTGCCAGCAGTTTGACGCGGTACACCCGGGAGACCCAGTACTTC
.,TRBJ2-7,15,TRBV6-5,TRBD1,CASRAQGAQNYEQYF,TGTGCCAGCAGAGCTCAGGGGGCGCAAAACTACGAGCAGTACTTC
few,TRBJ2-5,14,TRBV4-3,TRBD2,CANSQRLAGETQYF,TGCGCCAACAGCCAAAGACTAGCGGGAGAGACCCAGTACTTC
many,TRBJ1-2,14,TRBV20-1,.,CSARDSPGLYGYTF,TGCAGTGCTAGAGATTCCCCAGGGCTCTATGGCTACACCTTC
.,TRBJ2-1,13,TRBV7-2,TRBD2,CASSLELAGVGFF,TGTGCCAGCAGCTTAGAACTAGCGGGAGTCGGATTCTTC
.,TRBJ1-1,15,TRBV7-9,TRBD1,CASSPRQGAGTEAFF,TGTGCCAGCAGCCCCCGACAGGGGGCCGGAACTGAAGCTTTCTTT
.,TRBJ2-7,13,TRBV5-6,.,CASSQSPPYEQYF,TGTGCCAGCAGCCAAAGCCCCCCCTACGAGCAGTACTTC
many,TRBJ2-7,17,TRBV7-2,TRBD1,CASSLSSPGQVSYEQYF,TGTGCCAGCAGCTTATCCAGTCCGGGACAGGTCTCCTACGAGCAGTACTTC
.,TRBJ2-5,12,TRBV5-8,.,CASSDGGETQYF,TGTGCCAGCAGCGACGGGGGCGAGACCCAGTACTTC
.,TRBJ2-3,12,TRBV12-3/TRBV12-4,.,CASSFTTDTQYF,TGTGCCAGCAGTTTTACCACAGATACGCAGTATTTT